The TCR beta chain under discussion was sequenced for a study of blood T cell repertoires in COVID-19. As for the study in general: Researchers got acute and convalescent COVID-19 samples from the United States, Italy and Spain. Sources were T cells, B-cell-depleted T cells, or PBMCs; the material itself was cDNA or gDNA.

The count of this clone is one. V dropped 2 bases and J dropped 8; count of bases not matched to a gene: 12. This CDR3 is 16 amino acids long. Germline assignment: CDR1 SGHVS and CDR2 FQNEAQ. The table came from immunoSEQ multiplex PCR; TCRdb's copy has only in-frame clones and leaves some out. The sample carries about 110,000 clones, 85% recorded once. The receptor was isolated from a human donor in a cohort sampled during active COVID-19. This chain joins TRBV7-8 and TRBJ2-1; 7 bases are a match to TRBD1. Sequencing input: peripheral blood. The CDR3 coding sequence is TGTGCCAGCAGCTTACGGGCGGCAGGGGGTATGGATGAGCAGTTCTTC. It translates to CASSLRAAGGMDEQFF. The variable domain in full, completed from reference TRBV7-8 and TRBJ2-1, reads GAGVSQSPRYKVAKRGQDVALRCDPISGHVSLFWYQQALGQGPEFLTYFQNEAQLDKSGLPSDRFFAERPEGSVSTLKIQRTQQEDSAVYLCASSLRAAGGMDEQFFGPGTRLTVL.